This TCR beta chain originates from a study of CD8 T cells in ankylosing spondylitis. Notes on the study in general: Blood from ankylosing spondylitis patients appeared to carry a characteristic roughly eight-variant TCR beta motif.

From the 5' RACE reads, TCRdb called clonotypes with MiXCR, one entry per CDR3 protein. The sample shows around 340,000 distinct CDR3 sequences, 20% to 25% of them seen only once. From germline, CDR1 is DFQATT and CDR2 SNEGSKA (reference sequence). V lost 0 bases and J lost 4; bases outside the gene matches: 8. CDR3 length: 15 residues. This clonotype was seen more than once but under ten times. Its antigen is unidentified. The sample consisted of blood, either unsorted or a sorted T cell fraction (not recorded which). The receptor was derived from a male donor with ankylosing spondylitis or in good health (not recorded which). The chain uses TRBV20-1 and TRBJ2-5; 7 nucleotides agree with TRBD1. CDR3 region: CSARETLNRGETQYF. CDR3 coding DNA: TGCAGTGCTAGAGAGACCTTGAACAGGGGAGAGACCCAGTACTTC.